This is a list of T cell receptor beta chains from one sample in a study of early T cells in non-severe SARS-CoV-2 infection. Each CDR3 protein gets one entry after TCRdb re-called the 5' RACE reads with MiXCR. In the table there are roughly 34,000 distinct CDR3 sequences, 4.7% of which are singletons. Sequencing used whole blood. Receptor source: an adult who was a healthcare worker with PCR-confirmed SARS-CoV-2 infection or an uninfected control (not recorded which). CDR3s include the opening cysteine and the closing phenylalanine or tryptophan. Fields, in order: D gene, V gene, CDR3 protein. The D gene is left open where the match is weak.

TRBD1 | TRBV10-3 | CAISEGTGGLNIQYF
TRBD2 | TRBV9 | CASSEAGTSGANEQFF
TRBD2 | TRBV20-1 | CSARVGGQETQYF
. | TRBV4-3 | CASSQDRGYSYEQYF
. | TRBV28 | CASSFRGAAKNIQYF
. | TRBV10-1 | CASRAQKNTGELFF
. | TRBV12-3/TRBV12-4 | CASSPDPTRTYEQYF
TRBD2 | TRBV12-3/TRBV12-4 | CASRKGTSGGAPDTQYF
TRBD1 | TRBV20-1 | CSGGPGTGSNEKLFF
TRBD2 | TRBV7-2 | CASSLGAGGPPDTQYF
TRBD1 | TRBV28 | CASSWGDRVGQPQHF
. | TRBV4-2 | CASSHEDNEQFF
. | TRBV2 | CASSDRWADTQYF
TRBD2 | TRBV7-2 | CASSPGGAGQETQYF
. | TRBV20-1 | CSASYPDTQYF
TRBD1 | TRBV6-1 | CASSEDRGTETQYF
. | TRBV2 | CASSQFRDEQFF
. | TRBV24-1 | CATSDSRVGNTIYF
TRBD1 | TRBV6-5 | CASSPTGDYGYTF
. | TRBV7-9 | CASSLARRGETQYF
. | TRBV19 | CASSIFGGTSYEQYF
. | TRBV2 | CASSLERHGSQPQHF
. | TRBV11-2 | CASSLDGQPQETQYF
. | TRBV19 | CASSTPSGGGADTQYF
TRBD2 | TRBV6-2/TRBV6-3 | CASSRSGGFYEQYF
. | TRBV7-9 | CASSPGEGAHQETQYF
. | TRBV2 | CASSEALLAPTQETQYF
. | TRBV20-1 | CSATSRATETQYF
TRBD1 | TRBV7-6 | CASSRYRGENYNEQFF
. | TRBV2 | CASSGTLNTEAFF
. | TRBV12-3/TRBV12-4 | CASSRQGIMTGNTIYF
. | TRBV28 | CASSPSAGGYYGYTF
. | TRBV19 | CASSILATNTGELFF
. | TRBV7-2 | CASTLGHPYNSPLHF
. | TRBV29-1 | CSVELTGSGANVLTF
. | TRBV10-3 | CAIRGATGMGYEQYF
TRBD1 | TRBV11-2 | CASSSTGAETQYF
TRBD1 | TRBV28 | CASTEQGGYGYTF
TRBD2 | TRBV20-1 | CSARTSGDHNEQFF
TRBD2 | TRBV18 | CASSPTSGGANEQFF
TRBD2 | TRBV7-2 | CASSLVVAGGSRDTQYF
TRBD2 | TRBV19 | CASSIRAGGPDTGELFF
TRBD1 | TRBV10-3 | CATRSTGRDNSPLHF
. | TRBV20-1 | CSARADRMNTEAFF
TRBD1 | TRBV28 | CASSSPGKGAHPDADTQYF
. | TRBV7-2 | CASSHQSYEQYF